This T cell receptor delta chain was sequenced for a study of Vδ1+ human thymocytes. Study-wide results and caveats: Despite high sort purity, about 19% of thymic T cell receptor delta sequences were Vdelta2. Many TRG clonotypes were shared between donors; TRD repertoires were essentially private. Thymic TRG and TRD repertoires appeared highly polyclonal.

The CDR3 covers 17 residues. Losses at the gene ends were 1 base for V and 0 bases for J; bases not matched to a gene: 8. Germline CDR1 and CDR2: TSWWSYY and QGS. This clone has a handful of counts. The antigen remains undetermined. The template was reverse-transcribed extracted RNA. CDR3 amplicons came from multiplex PCR with pooled V-gene forward and constant-region reverse primers. TCRdb fed the multiplex PCR reads into CATT to redo clone calling. The sample consists of 54,000 or so delta-chain clones, about 16% of them appearing once. The sorted cells were CD3+ Vdelta1+ Vdelta2- thymocytes from alphabeta-depleted thymus.

The material sequenced was Vdelta1+ gamma-delta thymocytes from the thymus. Subset of the sample: FACS-sorted CD3+ TCRalphabeta- TCRVdelta1+ TCRVdelta2- thymocytes. This sequence joins TRDV1 and TRDJ1; 7 positions match TRDD3. The clonotype was recovered from a boy in the first two years of life who had congenital heart surgery. The CDR3 reads CALGEPGGGLYTDKLIF. CDR3 sequence (DNA): TGTGCTCTTGGGGAACCTGGGGGGGGGTTGTACACCGATAAACTCATCTTT.